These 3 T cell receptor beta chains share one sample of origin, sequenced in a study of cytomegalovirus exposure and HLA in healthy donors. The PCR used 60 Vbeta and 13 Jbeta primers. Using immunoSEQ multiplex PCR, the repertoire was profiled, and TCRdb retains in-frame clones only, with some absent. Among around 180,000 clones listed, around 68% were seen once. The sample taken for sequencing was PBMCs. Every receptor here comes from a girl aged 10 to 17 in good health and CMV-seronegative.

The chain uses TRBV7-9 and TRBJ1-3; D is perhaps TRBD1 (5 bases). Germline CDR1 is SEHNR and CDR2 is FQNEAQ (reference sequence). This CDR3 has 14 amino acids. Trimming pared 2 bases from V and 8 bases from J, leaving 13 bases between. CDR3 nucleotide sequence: TGTGCCAGCAGCTTACGCAGGGAATCCGACACCATATATTTT. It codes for CASSLRRESDTIYF.

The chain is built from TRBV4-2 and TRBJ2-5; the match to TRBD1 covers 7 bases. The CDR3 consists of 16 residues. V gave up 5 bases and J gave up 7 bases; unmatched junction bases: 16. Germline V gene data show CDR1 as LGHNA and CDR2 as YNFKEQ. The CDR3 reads CASSFPSKGADGTQYF. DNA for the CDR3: TGTGCCAGCAGCTTTCCCTCAAAGGGGGCAGATGGGACCCAGTACTTC.

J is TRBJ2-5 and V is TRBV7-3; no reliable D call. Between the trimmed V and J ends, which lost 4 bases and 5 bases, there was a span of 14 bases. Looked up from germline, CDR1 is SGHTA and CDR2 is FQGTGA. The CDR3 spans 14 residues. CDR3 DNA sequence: TGTGCCAGCAGCTCTGCCACCGTCGGGGAGACCCAGTACTTC. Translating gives CASSSATVGETQYF.